This T cell receptor (beta chain) was sequenced for a study of cytomegalovirus exposure and HLA in healthy donors. Findings and limits, study-wide: There were reportedly fewer N-insertions in an Asian-associated ancestry cluster than the approximately 670-donor mean, in a later analysis.

It was healthy bone marrow donors who served as donors. This CDR3 has 16 residues. Trimming took 2 bases from V and 5 from J; bases not matched to a gene: 8. The germline CDR1 and CDR2 sequences are MNHNS and SASEGT. This PCR relied on a set of 60 Vbeta primers and 13 Jbeta primers. Clones were read by immunoSEQ multiplex PCR, and TCRdb kept only the in-frame ones, dropping some. The table lists about 81,000 clones, 90% of them singletons, with 2% to 2.5% in the top ten. With regard to this clone: Antigen unknown.

The receptor comes from a man aged 18 to 30 in good health and CMV-seronegative. V and J are TRBV6-1 and TRBJ2-2; 7 nucleotides line up with TRBD2. Input material: PBMCs. The CDR3 reads CASSELGGSLTGELFF. CDR3 nucleotides: TGTGCCAGCAGTGAACTGGGAGGGAGCTTAACCGGGGAGCTGTTTTTT.